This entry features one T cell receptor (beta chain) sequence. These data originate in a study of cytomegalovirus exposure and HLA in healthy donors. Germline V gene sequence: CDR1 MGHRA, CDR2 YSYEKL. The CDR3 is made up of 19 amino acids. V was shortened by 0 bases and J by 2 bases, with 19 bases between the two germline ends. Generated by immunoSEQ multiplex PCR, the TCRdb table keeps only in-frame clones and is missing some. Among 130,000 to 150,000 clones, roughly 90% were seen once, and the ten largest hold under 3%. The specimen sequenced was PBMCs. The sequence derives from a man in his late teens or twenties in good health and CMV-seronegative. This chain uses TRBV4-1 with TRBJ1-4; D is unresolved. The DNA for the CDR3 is TGCGCCAGCAGCCAAGAACGGGATGGACGCTTGGTGACTAATGAAAAACTGTTTTTT. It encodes CASSQERDGRLVTNEKLFF.